Listed below are T cell receptor beta chains from one sample, sequenced in a study of blood T cell repertoires in COVID-19. Sequencing was performed with immunoSEQ multiplex PCR; in TCRdb, only in-frame clones are kept and a portion is missing. This table holds about 88,000 clones, roughly 90% found once. Sequenced sample: peripheral blood. These receptors all stem from a woman older than 75 with acute or convalescent COVID-19. CDR3s include the opening cysteine and the closing phenylalanine or tryptophan. The order of the fields is J gene, D gene, clone size, CDR3 length, V gene, CDR3 DNA, CDR3 protein. A D gene is named only where the DNA matches it firmly. Size is omitted from some rows. Given values are once, few, many or a class for expanded clones.

j_gene: TRBJ1-5; d_gene: .; abundance: .; len: 14; v_gene: TRBV11-2; CDR3nt: TGTGCCAGCAGCCCAAGTGGGGGCAGCGAGCCCCAGCATTTT; CDR3aa: CASSPSGGSEPQHF
j_gene: TRBJ2-7; d_gene: TRBD2; abundance: .; len: 14; v_gene: TRBV5-4; CDR3nt: TGTGCCAGCAGCTTGCTAGCGGGAGCCTACGAGCAGTACTTC; CDR3aa: CASSLLAGAYEQYF
j_gene: TRBJ2-7; d_gene: .; abundance: once; len: 15; v_gene: TRBV7-2; CDR3nt: TGTGCCAGCAGCTTAGTAGGCCAGGGGACCTACGAGCAGTACTTC; CDR3aa: CASSLVGQGTYEQYF
j_gene: TRBJ2-7; d_gene: .; abundance: .; len: 12; v_gene: TRBV21-1; CDR3nt: TGTGCCAGCAATAAGGGGGCCTACGAGCAGTACTTC; CDR3aa: CASNKGAYEQYF
j_gene: TRBJ2-2; d_gene: TRBD1; abundance: .; len: 19; v_gene: TRBV10-2; CDR3nt: TGCGCCAGCAGCGGTATACTTCCGGGACAGGGTGTTAACACCGGGGAGCTGTTTTTT; CDR3aa: CASSGILPGQGVNTGELFF
j_gene: TRBJ2-7; d_gene: .; abundance: .; len: 12; v_gene: TRBV19; CDR3nt: TGTGCCAGTAGTTCGACTACCCCCGAGCAGTACTTC; CDR3aa: CASSSTTPEQYF
j_gene: TRBJ2-1; d_gene: .; abundance: .; len: 13; v_gene: TRBV7-3; CDR3nt: TGTGCCAGCAGCTTCCCCCCCAACAATGAGCAGTTCTTC; CDR3aa: CASSFPPNNEQFF
j_gene: TRBJ2-5; d_gene: TRBD2; abundance: .; len: 16; v_gene: TRBV7-2; CDR3nt: TGTGCCAGCAGCTTAGGCGGGACTAGCGTTCGGGAGACCCAGTACTTC; CDR3aa: CASSLGGTSVRETQYF
j_gene: TRBJ1-3; d_gene: .; abundance: .; len: 15; v_gene: TRBV9; CDR3nt: TGTGCCAGCAGCCCCTTGGACACCTCTGGAAACACCATATATTTT; CDR3aa: CASSPLDTSGNTIYF
j_gene: TRBJ2-7; d_gene: .; abundance: .; len: 13; v_gene: TRBV12-3/TRBV12-4; CDR3nt: TGTGCCAGCAGTCCCCACCCTGGAGGCGAGCAGTACTTC; CDR3aa: CASSPHPGGEQYF
j_gene: TRBJ2-3; d_gene: TRBD1; abundance: .; len: 15; v_gene: TRBV6-6; CDR3nt: TGTGCCAGCAACGTGGACAGGGGGCGGGCAGATACGCAGTATTTT; CDR3aa: CASNVDRGRADTQYF
j_gene: TRBJ1-3; d_gene: .; abundance: .; len: 15; v_gene: TRBV6-5; CDR3nt: TGTGCCAGCAGTTTGGCGGGGGAGCCGGGAAACACCATATATTTT; CDR3aa: CASSLAGEPGNTIYF
j_gene: TRBJ2-5; d_gene: .; abundance: .; len: 17; v_gene: TRBV11-1; CDR3nt: TGTGCCAGCAGCTTAGCGGGGCCGGGACTCCCCGGGGTTGGCCAGTACTTC; CDR3aa: CASSLAGPGLPGVGQYF
j_gene: TRBJ1-6; d_gene: .; abundance: .; len: 13; v_gene: TRBV19; CDR3nt: TGTGCCAGTAGCAGCGACAGGAATTCACCCCTCCACTTT; CDR3aa: CASSSDRNSPLHF
j_gene: TRBJ2-5; d_gene: .; abundance: .; len: 13; v_gene: TRBV29-1; CDR3nt: TGCAGTGGGGGGAACCGGCAGCAAGAGACCCAGTACTTC; CDR3aa: CSGGNRQQETQYF